Below are 23 T cell receptor beta chains sequenced from a single sample in a study of response to subunit inactivated influenza vaccine. A single record per CDR3 protein comes from TCRdb applying MiXCR to the RT-PCR reads. The sample has about 160,000 distinct CDR3 sequences, about 11% seen once. The sample here was non-naive T cells sorted from PBMCs, taken 45 days after vaccination. These receptors originate from a man aged 50 to 60 who received an inactivated influenza vaccine.

The chain has TRBV5-5 and TRBJ2-5; TRBD1 matches at 9 bases. The trim removed 4 bases at V and 4 bases at J, leaving 11 bases unmatched. Germline values: CDR1 SGHKS, CDR2 YYEKEE (reference sequence). The CDR3 has 16 amino acids. The CDR3 sequence is CASSPGWGQGRETQYF. The CDR3 bases are TGTGCCAGCAGCCCGGGCTGGGGACAGGGACGAGAGACCCAGTACTTC.

This clonotype has a count of ten or more. The chain is built from TRBV2 and TRBJ2-6; D remains unclear. Germline loops: CDR1 SNHLY, CDR2 FYNNEI. V gave up 5 bases and J gave up 0 bases, with 14 bases separating them. The CDR3 length is 17 residues. This chain's CDR3 is CASSPVSRFSGANVLTF. In nucleotides, the CDR3 is TGTGCCAGCAGTCCCGTGAGCCGGTTCTCTGGGGCCAACGTCCTGACTTTC.

In its sample, this clonotype was seen a few times. The J gene is TRBJ2-1, the V gene TRBV20-1; 7 bases line up with TRBD1. The germline V gene encodes CDR1 DFQATT and CDR2 SNEGSKA (reference sequence). After removal of 6 bases from V and 8 bases from J, the junction contained 13 bases not matched to a gene. CDR3 length: 14 residues. The CDR3 bases are TGCAGTGCGGAACAGGGGCTCCATGGGGATGAGCAGTTCTTC. This translates into CSAEQGLHGDEQFF.

The table lists this clonotype with a count of one. Possible read error: a much larger clone is one base away. The chain carries TRBV6-2 or TRBV6-3 and TRBJ1-1; D unresolved. CDR1 is MNHEY, CDR2 SVGEGT, per germline. This CDR3 is built from 13 residues. CDR3 protein: CASSYLGNTEALF. The CDR3 bases are TGTGCCAGCAGTTACTTGGGCAACACTGAAGCTCTCTTT.

This rearrangement joins TRBV24-1 to TRBJ2-7; TRBD1 matches at 8 bases. Germline V gives CDR1 KGHDR, CDR2 SFDVKD. V was clipped by 9 bases and J by 6 bases; unmatched bases: 3. CDR3 length equals 11 residues. In nucleotides, the CDR3 is TGTGCCACCGGACAGGGAGGCGAGCAGTACTTC. It specifies CATGQGGEQYF.

Notes on this clonotype: It may be a read error: a sequence one base away is much more abundant. V and J are TRBV24-1 and TRBJ2-1, with a weak D call TRBD2 (7 bases). The V gene's germline CDR1 is KGHDR and CDR2 SFDVKD. Trimming pared 5 bases from V and 4 bases from J, leaving 17 bases between. The CDR3 is made up of 16 amino acids. Here the CDR3 reads CATSGPGRRGYNEQFF. The DNA for the CDR3 is TGTGCCACCAGTGGTCCCGGGAGGAGGGGGTACAATGAGCAGTTCTTC.

The chain carries TRBV28 and TRBJ1-4; 7 positions agree with TRBD1. The CDR3 is 14 amino acids. The V and J ends lost 7 bases and 4 bases, in that order; junction bases with no gene match: 6. Germline loops: CDR1 MDHEN, CDR2 SYDVKM. The CDR3: CASNPGQRNEKLFF. CDR3 nucleotides: TGTGCCAGCAACCCGGGACAGCGTAATGAAAAACTGTTTTTT.

This clonotype came up a few times. The rearrangement links TRBV5-5 to TRBJ2-5, with TRBD2 identical over 13 bases. Trimming took 0 bases from V and 5 from J; bases not matched to a gene: 4. Germline CDR1 SGHKS, CDR2 YYEKEE (reference sequence). The CDR3 loop spans 16 amino acids. CDR3 coding DNA: TGTGCCAGCAGCTTGGAACTAGCGGGGGGGCGGGAGACCCAGTACTTC. Residues: CASSLELAGGRETQYF.

This clonotype was seen more than once but under ten times. V is TRBV7-8 and J is TRBJ2-1, with TRBD2 matching 9 bases. Per germline, CDR1 SGHVS and CDR2 FQNEAQ. The V segment lost 1 base and the J segment 4 bases; nucleotides outside the gene matches: 2. The CDR3 spans 15 residues. The CDR3 sequence is CASSLGRGGYNEQFF. DNA for the CDR3: TGTGCCAGCAGCTTAGGGCGGGGGGGGTACAATGAGCAGTTCTTC.

The genes are TRBV7-8 and TRBJ2-4, with D tentatively TRBD2 (6 bases). Trimming removed 5 bases at V and 5 bases at J, with 16 bases between. The length of the CDR3 is 15 residues. The germline V gene has CDR1 SGHVS and CDR2 FQNEAQ. Written as DNA, the CDR3 is TGTGCCAGCAGCCCCCAAGGAGGGGCCCAAAACATTCAGTACTTC. Amino acid sequence: CASSPQGGAQNIQYF.

The rearrangement uses TRBV10-2 and TRBJ2-1; 10 bases agree with TRBD2. The length of the CDR3 is 14 residues. CDR1 WSHSY and CDR2 SAAADI come from the germline V gene. The V segment lost 4 bases and the J segment 4 bases; nucleotides outside the gene matches: 1. CDR3 loop: CASSAAGGYNEQFF. CDR3 coding DNA: TGCGCCAGCAGTGCAGCGGGGGGGTACAATGAGCAGTTCTTC.

This clonotype has ten or more counts. The V call is TRBV20-1, the J call TRBJ1-6; D unclear. CDR3 length: 13 amino acids. V gave up 0 bases and J gave up 7 bases, with 7 bases separating them. Germline CDR1 and CDR2: DFQATT and SNEGSKA (reference sequence). This CDR3 reads CSARDFPNSPLHF. As DNA, the CDR3 is TGCAGTGCTAGAGATTTTCCAAATTCACCCCTCCACTTT.

This clonotype has ten or more counts. This sequence joins TRBV20-1 and TRBJ1-5, with no clear D. V lost 3 bases and J lost 7, with 13 bases in between. Germline V gene lookup returns CDR1 DFQATT and CDR2 SNEGSKA (reference sequence). This CDR3 has 13 residues. Written as DNA, the CDR3 is TGCAGTGCTAGGGGCCAGCTGCTGCAGCCCCAGCATTTT. As protein: CSARGQLLQPQHF.

By proportion, this clonotype is medium-sized. The chain uses TRBV28 and TRBJ1-5, with D tentatively TRBD1 (6 bases). The CDR3 has 14 residues. The germline V gene has CDR1 MDHEN and CDR2 SYDVKM. The V end was cut by 3 bases, the J end by 7 bases, with 13 bases between. The DNA for the CDR3 is TGTGCCAGCAGTTTGCACCAGGGGTCGCAGCCCCAGCATTTT. Translating it yields CASSLHQGSQPQHF.

The sample holds a few counts of this clonotype. V is TRBV6-2 or TRBV6-3 and J is TRBJ1-6; D not certain. The germline V gene encodes CDR1 MNHEY and CDR2 SVGEGT. Trimming cost V 2 bases and J 7 bases, with 24 bases left between them. The CDR3 covers 19 residues. CDR3 DNA: TGTGCCAGCAGTTACGCCTGGGCAGGTCGGGCTTTCGGAAATTCACCCCTCCACTTT. Protein: CASSYAWAGRAFGNSPLHF.

The rearrangement joins TRBV2 to TRBJ2-3; D perhaps matches TRBD1 (5 bases). CDR3 size: 14 residues. Germline loops: CDR1 SNHLY, CDR2 FYNNEI. V dropped 4 bases and J dropped 4 bases, with 12 bases sitting between them. The CDR3 region has the DNA TGTGCCAGCAGTGGGTCCAGGGTCGCAGATACGCAGTATTTT. Amino acid sequence: CASSGSRVADTQYF.

At least ten counts were recorded for this clonotype. The V and J genes are TRBV4-2 and TRBJ2-1, with 12 bases fitting TRBD2. V was pared by 0 bases and J by 8 bases, with 11 bases of the junction left unmatched. Germline V gene data show CDR1 as LGHNA and CDR2 as YNFKEQ. The length of the CDR3 is 18 residues. The CDR3 here is CASSQETSGSRFLDEQFF. CDR3 sequence (DNA): TGTGCCAGCAGCCAAGAGACTAGCGGGAGCAGATTCTTAGATGAGCAGTTCTTC.

The chain is built from TRBV12-3 or TRBV12-4 and TRBJ2-1; 12 bases fit TRBD2. The CDR3 sequence is 17 residues long. V lost 5 bases and J lost 6; bases outside the gene matches: 11. CDR3 nucleotides: TGTGCCAGCAGTCTTGTACTACTAGCGGGGGGTAGCAATGAGCAGTTCTTC. Its translation: CASSLVLLAGGSNEQFF.

This clonotype appeared a few times. The chain carries TRBV28 and TRBJ1-2; D call uncertain. The germline CDR1 and CDR2 sequences are MDHEN and SYDVKM. V was cut by 4 bases and J by 1 base, with 13 bases left in between. The CDR3 consists of 15 residues. CDR3: CASSSSPTLNYGYTF. CDR3 coding DNA: TGTGCCAGCAGTTCTAGCCCGACACTTAACTATGGCTACACCTTC.

The V and J genes are TRBV20-1 and TRBJ2-1; TRBD2 matches at 8 bases. CDR1 DFQATT and CDR2 SNEGSKA come from the germline V gene (reference sequence). V dropped 6 bases and J dropped 9; count of bases not matched to a gene: 10. The CDR3 totals 13 residues. Written as DNA, the CDR3 is TGCAGTGCACCCCCCGGCGGGAGGTCTGAGCAGTTCTTC. Its protein product is CSAPPGGRSEQFF.

The sample holds many counts of this clonotype. The chain has TRBV7-2 and TRBJ2-7, with D perhaps TRBD2 (5 bases). The germline V gene encodes CDR1 SGHTA and CDR2 FQGNSA. This CDR3 has 14 residues. Trimming took off 1 base at V and 6 bases at J, with 13 bases between the two ends. The CDR3 DNA follows: TGTGCCAGCAGCTTAGTAGTTGGGAGTGGCGAGCAGTACTTC. It is translated as CASSLVVGSGEQYF.

This clonotype was found many times. The gene calls are TRBV6-2 or TRBV6-3 and TRBJ1-5, with TRBD1 matching 8 bases. The junction had 5 bases not matched to a gene; V was cut back by 8 bases and J by 5 bases. Germline V gene sequence: CDR1 MNHEY, CDR2 SVGEGT. The CDR3 contains 13 residues. In nucleotides, the CDR3 is TGTGCCAGCGACAGGGGTCGGGATCAGCCCCAGCATTTT. Protein product: CASDRGRDQPQHF.

This clonotype was observed many times. This rearrangement joins TRBV2 to TRBJ1-1, with D uncertain. V was pared by 10 bases and J by 2 bases, with 11 bases between. The germline V gene has CDR1 SNHLY and CDR2 FYNNEI. The CDR3 is 12 amino acids. The CDR3 nucleotides are TGTGCCACCCAACAGTTAAACACTGAAGCTTTCTTT. Encoded protein: CATQQLNTEAFF.